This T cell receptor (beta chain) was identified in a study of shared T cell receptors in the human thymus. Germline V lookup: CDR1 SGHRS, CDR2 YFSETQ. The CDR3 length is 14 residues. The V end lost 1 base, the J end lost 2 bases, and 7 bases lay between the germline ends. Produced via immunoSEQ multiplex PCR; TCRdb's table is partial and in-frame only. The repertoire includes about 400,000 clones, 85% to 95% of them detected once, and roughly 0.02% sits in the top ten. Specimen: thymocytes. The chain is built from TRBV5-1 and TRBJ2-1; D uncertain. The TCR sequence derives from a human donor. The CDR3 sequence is CASSLFPAYNEQFF. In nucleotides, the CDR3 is TGCGCCAGCAGCTTGTTTCCGGCCTACAATGAGCAGTTCTTC.